Following are 13 T cell receptor beta chains from one sample sequenced in a study of CD8+ T cells in alopecia areata. Specified treatment: oral pan-JAK inhibitor, 5-10 mg twice daily. cDNA serving as the sequencing template came from extracted, reverse transcribed RNA. Measured with immunoSEQ multiplex PCR; TCRdb has only the in-frame clones, and not every one. The profile shows 90,000 to 150,000 clones, less than 75% of them singletons. The starting material was CD8+ T cells sorted from blood, obtained at week 4, from a patient treated with tofacitinib. The source of these receptors is a human donor with alopecia areata.

The chain recombines TRBV29-1 with TRBJ1-2; 7 bases fit TRBD1. With V trimmed by 5 bases and J by 8 bases, 8 bases remained unmatched. The CDR3 runs 12 residues. The germline V gene encodes CDR1 SQVTM and CDR2 ANQGSEA. The CDR3 sequence: CSVLTGAGGYTF. The DNA of the CDR3 is TGCAGCGTTCTTACAGGGGCAGGAGGCTACACCTTC.

This clone was seen more than once but under ten times. The rearrangement joins TRBV19 to TRBJ1-5; D may be TRBD1 (6 bases). This CDR3 is 13 amino acids long. V lost 7 bases to trimming and J lost 6 bases, with 13 bases between them. Germline loops: CDR1 LNHDA, CDR2 SQIVND (reference sequence). The CDR3 DNA sequence: TGTGCCAGTATGGGGGGCGGAGGTCAGCCCCAGCATTTT. As protein: CASMGGGGQPQHF.

This clone has just a few counts. This rearrangement joins TRBV29-1 to TRBJ2-2; weak D call: TRBD1 (5 bases). CDR1 and CDR2 from the germline V gene are SQVTM and ANQGSEA. This CDR3 has 13 residues. V dropped 4 bases and J dropped 0 bases, with 6 bases sitting between them. CDR3: CSVGTSNTGELFF. The CDR3 DNA sequence: TGCAGCGTTGGGACATCGAACACCGGGGAGCTGTTTTTT.

V usage is TRBV13 and J usage is TRBJ2-2; no clear D gene. The CDR3 has 14 amino acids. Germline V gene data show CDR1 as PRHDT and CDR2 as FYEKMQ (reference sequence). V was pared by 4 bases and J by 3 bases, with 9 bases between. The DNA for the CDR3 is TGTGCCAGCAGCTCGAGACTTTACACCGGGGAGCTGTTTTTT. The encoded protein is CASSSRLYTGELFF.

The V and J genes are TRBV30 and TRBJ1-2; perhaps TRBD1 as D (5 bases). This CDR3 contains 11 residues. Germline V lookup: CDR1 GTSNPN, CDR2 SVGIG (reference sequence). CDR3 sequence: CAMGENYGYTF. CDR3 in DNA: TGTGCAATGGGGGAGAACTATGGCTACACCTTC.

This chain joins TRBV28 and TRBJ2-7; D ambiguous. The CDR3 loop spans 11 amino acids. With 6 bases removed from V and 5 bases from J, the gap between germline ends came to 8 bases. Germline V gene sequence: CDR1 MDHEN, CDR2 SYDVKM. This CDR3 reads CASSPLNEQYF. The CDR3 coding sequence is TGTGCCAGCAGCCCCCTTAACGAGCAGTACTTC.

This rearrangement joins TRBV30 to TRBJ1-5, with 10 bases fitting TRBD1. Germline V gene sequence: CDR1 GTSNPN, CDR2 SVGIG (reference sequence). The CDR3 has 15 residues. The V segment lost 0 bases and the J segment 7 bases; nucleotides outside the gene matches: 6. CDR3: CAWSVGTGVIQPQHF. CDR3 nucleotide sequence: TGTGCCTGGAGTGTGGGGACAGGGGTAATACAGCCCCAGCATTTT.

The genes are TRBV7-9 and TRBJ2-5; 7 bases are shared with TRBD1. CDR1 is SEHNR, CDR2 FQNEAQ, per germline (reference sequence). The CDR3 runs to 17 residues. Trimming took 5 bases from V and 0 from J; bases not matched to a gene: 12. DNA of the CDR3: TGTGCCAGCAGCGGCACCGTCGAGACAGGGAACCAAGAGACCCAGTACTTC. This gives the protein CASSGTVETGNQETQYF.

The genes are TRBV9 and TRBJ2-1, with TRBD2 identical over 11 bases. Germline CDR1 SGDLS, CDR2 YYNGEE. Trimming cost V 3 bases and J 0 bases; bases outside gene matches: 5. The CDR3 covers 17 residues. The CDR3 here is CASSGRLAGSSYNEQFF. The CDR3 DNA follows: TGTGCCAGCAGCGGGAGACTAGCGGGGAGCTCCTACAATGAGCAGTTCTTC.

The chain has TRBV29-1 and TRBJ2-1; D tentatively reads TRBD1 or TRBD2 (7 bases each). The germline CDR1 and CDR2 sequences are SQVTM and ANQGSEA. V lost 3 bases and J lost 5, with 17 bases in between. CDR3 size: 15 residues. The CDR3 coding sequence is TGCAGCGTTGAGGGGGGGCACAGGGGCGACAATGAGCAGTTCTTC. This sequence encodes CSVEGGHRGDNEQFF.

The rearrangement links TRBV5-6 to TRBJ2-1, with D maybe TRBD1 (6 bases). The V and J ends lost 2 bases and 8 bases respectively, with 17 bases between them. Germline CDR1 is SGHDT and CDR2 is YYEEEE. The CDR3 extends over 15 amino acids. CDR3 protein: CASSFGQTEYDEQFF. The CDR3 DNA follows: TGTGCCAGCAGCTTCGGACAGACGGAATATGATGAGCAGTTCTTC.

The chain uses TRBV12-5 and TRBJ2-7; D might be TRBD2 (7 bases). The V gene lost 5 bases and the J gene lost 5 bases, with 31 bases spanning the gap. The V gene's germline CDR1 is LGHNT and CDR2 FRNRAP. CDR3 size: 19 residues. The CDR3 loop is CASGPPPGLPRGRKNEQYF. Here the CDR3 DNA reads TGTGCTAGTGGTCCCCCCCCGGGACTACCTCGGGGGCGGAAAAACGAGCAGTACTTC.

The chain combines TRBV6-5 with TRBJ2-7, with TRBD1 identical over 7 bases. The CDR3 covers 15 residues. The germline CDR1 and CDR2 sequences are MNHEY and SVGAGI. V lost 4 bases to trimming and J lost 0 bases; unmatched junction nucleotides: 6. CDR3 in amino acids: CASSFGQAASYEQYF. In DNA form, the CDR3 reads TGTGCCAGCAGTTTTGGACAGGCCGCCTCCTACGAGCAGTACTTC.